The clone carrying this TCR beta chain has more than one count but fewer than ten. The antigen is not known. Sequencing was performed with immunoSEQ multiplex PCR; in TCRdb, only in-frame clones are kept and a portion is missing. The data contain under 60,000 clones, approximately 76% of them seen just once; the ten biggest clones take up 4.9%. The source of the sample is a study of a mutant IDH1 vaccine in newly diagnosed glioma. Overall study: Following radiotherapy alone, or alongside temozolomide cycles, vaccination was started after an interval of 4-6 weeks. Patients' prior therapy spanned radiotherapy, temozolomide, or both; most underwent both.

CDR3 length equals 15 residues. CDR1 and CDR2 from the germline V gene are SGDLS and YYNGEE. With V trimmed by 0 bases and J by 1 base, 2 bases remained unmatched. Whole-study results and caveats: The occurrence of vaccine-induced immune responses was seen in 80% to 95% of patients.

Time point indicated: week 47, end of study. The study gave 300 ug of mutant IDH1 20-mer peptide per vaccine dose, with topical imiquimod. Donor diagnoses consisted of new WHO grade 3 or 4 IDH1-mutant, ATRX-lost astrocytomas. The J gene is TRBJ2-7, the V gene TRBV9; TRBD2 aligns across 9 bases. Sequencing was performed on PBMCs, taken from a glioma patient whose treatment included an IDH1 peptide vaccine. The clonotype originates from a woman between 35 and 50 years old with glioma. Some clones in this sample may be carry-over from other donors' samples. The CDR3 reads CASSVGAGGSYEQYF. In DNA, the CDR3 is TGTGCCAGCAGCGTAGGAGCGGGGGGATCCTACGAGCAGTACTTC. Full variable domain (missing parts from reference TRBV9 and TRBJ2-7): DSGVTQTPKHLITATGQRVTLRCSPRSGDLSVYWYQQSLDQGLQFLIQYYNGEERAKGNILERFSAQQFPDLHSELNLSSLELGDSALYFCASSVGAGGSYEQYFGPGTRLTVT.